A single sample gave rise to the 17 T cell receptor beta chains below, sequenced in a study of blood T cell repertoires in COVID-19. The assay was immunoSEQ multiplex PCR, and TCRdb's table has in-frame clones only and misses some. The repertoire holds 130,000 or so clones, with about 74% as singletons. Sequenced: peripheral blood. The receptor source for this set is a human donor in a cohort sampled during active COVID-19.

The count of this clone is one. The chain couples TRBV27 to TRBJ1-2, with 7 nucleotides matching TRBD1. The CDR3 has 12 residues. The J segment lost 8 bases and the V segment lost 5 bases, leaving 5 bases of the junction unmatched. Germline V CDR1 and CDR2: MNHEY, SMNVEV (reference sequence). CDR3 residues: CASSLTGVGYTF. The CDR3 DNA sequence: TGTGCCAGCAGTCTAACAGGGGTCGGCTACACCTTC.

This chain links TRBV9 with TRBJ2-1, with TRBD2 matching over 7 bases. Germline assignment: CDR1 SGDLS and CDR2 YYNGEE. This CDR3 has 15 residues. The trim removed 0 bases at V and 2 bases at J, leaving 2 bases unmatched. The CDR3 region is CASSVGAGAYNEQFF. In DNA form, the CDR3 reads TGTGCCAGCAGCGTAGGGGCGGGGGCCTACAATGAGCAGTTCTTC.

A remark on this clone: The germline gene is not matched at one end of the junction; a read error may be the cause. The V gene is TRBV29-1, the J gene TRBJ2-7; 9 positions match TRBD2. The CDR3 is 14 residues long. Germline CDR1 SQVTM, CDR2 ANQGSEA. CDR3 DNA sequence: TGCAGCGTTGTGGGCGGGAGGGCCTCCCACGAGCAGTACTTC. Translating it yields CSVVGGRASHEQYF.

The CDR3 sequence: CASSLTGSQETQYF. CDR3 coding DNA: TGCGCCAGCAGCCTGACAGGGAGCCAAGAGACCCAGTACTTC. The chain links TRBV10-1 to TRBJ2-5, with 7 bases identical to TRBD1. The length of the CDR3 is 14 residues. Germline CDR1 reads WNHNN; CDR2 reads SYGVQD (reference sequence). V lost 6 bases, J lost 1 base, and 5 bases stayed unmatched.

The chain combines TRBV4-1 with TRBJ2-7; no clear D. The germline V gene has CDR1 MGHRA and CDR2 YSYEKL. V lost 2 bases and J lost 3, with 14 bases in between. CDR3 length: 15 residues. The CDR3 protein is CASSQINQVGYEQYF. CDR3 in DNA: TGCGCCAGCAGCCAAATCAACCAGGTAGGCTACGAGCAGTACTTC.

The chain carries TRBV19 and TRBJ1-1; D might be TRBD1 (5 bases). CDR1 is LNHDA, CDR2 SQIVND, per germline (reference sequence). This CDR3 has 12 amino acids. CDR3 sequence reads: CALGGADTEAFF. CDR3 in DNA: TGTGCTCTGGGAGGGGCTGACACTGAAGCTTTCTTT.

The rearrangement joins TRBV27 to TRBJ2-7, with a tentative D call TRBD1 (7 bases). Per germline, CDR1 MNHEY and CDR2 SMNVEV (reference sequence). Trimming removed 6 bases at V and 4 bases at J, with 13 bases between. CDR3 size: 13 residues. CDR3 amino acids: CASSPTGRYEQYF. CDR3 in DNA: TGTGCCAGCAGCCCGACAGGGAGGTACGAGCAGTACTTC.

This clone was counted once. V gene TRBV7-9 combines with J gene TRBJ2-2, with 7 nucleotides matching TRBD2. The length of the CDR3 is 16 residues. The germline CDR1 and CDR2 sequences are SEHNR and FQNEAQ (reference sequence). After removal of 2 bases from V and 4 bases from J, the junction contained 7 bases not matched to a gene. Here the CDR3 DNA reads TGTGCCAGCAGCTTATCTGGACTAGTTGTCACCGGGGAGCTGTTTTTT. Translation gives CASSLSGLVVTGELFF. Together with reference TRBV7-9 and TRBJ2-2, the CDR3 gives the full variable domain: DTGVSQNPRHKITKRGQNVTFRCDPISEHNRLYWYRQTLGQGPEFLTYFQNEAQLEKSRLLSDRFSAERPKGSFSTLEIQRTEQGDSAMYLCASSLSGLVVTGELFFGEGSRLTVL.

In DNA form, the CDR3 reads TGTGCCACCAGCAGAACTGACAGGAATAATTCACCCCTCCACTTT. It codes for CATSRTDRNNSPLHF. The chain combines TRBV15 with TRBJ1-6; possible D gene TRBD1, 6 bases. Germline values: CDR1 LNHNV, CDR2 YYDKDF (reference sequence). This CDR3 is built from 15 residues. Trimming pared 2 bases from V and 5 bases from J, leaving 10 bases between. Full variable domain (missing parts from reference TRBV15 and TRBJ1-6): DAMVIQNPRYQVTQFGKPVTLSCSQTLNHNVMYWYQQKSSQAPKLLFHYYDKDFNNEADTPDNFQSRRPNTSFCFLDIRSPGLGDTAMYLCATSRTDRNNSPLHFGNGTRLTVT.

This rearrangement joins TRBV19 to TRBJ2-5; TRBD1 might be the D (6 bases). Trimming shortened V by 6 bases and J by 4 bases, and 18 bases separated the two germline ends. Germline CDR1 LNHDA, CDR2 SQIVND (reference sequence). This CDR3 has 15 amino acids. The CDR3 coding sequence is TGTGCCAGTAGGCTGACAGGCCCTAGCCGAGAGACCCAGTACTTC. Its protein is CASRLTGPSRETQYF.

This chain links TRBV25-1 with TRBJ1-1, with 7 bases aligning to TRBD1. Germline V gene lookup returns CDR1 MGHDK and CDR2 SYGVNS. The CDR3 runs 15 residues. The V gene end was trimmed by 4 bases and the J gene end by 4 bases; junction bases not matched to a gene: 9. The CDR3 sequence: CASSGMTGIGTEAFF. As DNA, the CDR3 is TGTGCCAGCAGTGGCATGACAGGGATAGGCACTGAAGCTTTCTTT.

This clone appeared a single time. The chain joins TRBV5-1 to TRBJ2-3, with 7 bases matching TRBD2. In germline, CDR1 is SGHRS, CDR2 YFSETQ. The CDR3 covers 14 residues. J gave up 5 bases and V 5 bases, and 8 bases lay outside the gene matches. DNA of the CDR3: TGCGCCAGCAGGGGAGGGCGGGAAGAAGATACGCAGTATTTT. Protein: CASRGGREEDTQYF. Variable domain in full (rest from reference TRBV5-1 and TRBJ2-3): KAGVTQTPRYLIKTRGQQVTLSCSPISGHRSVSWYQQTPGQGLQFLFEYFSETQRNKGNFPGRFSGRQFSNSRSEMNVSTLELGDSALYLCASRGGREEDTQYFGPGTRLTVL.

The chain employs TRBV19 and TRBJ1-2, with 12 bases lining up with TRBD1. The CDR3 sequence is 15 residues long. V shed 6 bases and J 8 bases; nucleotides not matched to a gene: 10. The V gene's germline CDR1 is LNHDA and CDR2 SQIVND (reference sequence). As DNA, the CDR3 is TGTGCCAGTAGCCCGGGACAGGGGGCGGCCATGGGCTACACCTTC. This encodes CASSPGQGAAMGYTF.

The CDR3, as DNA: TGTGCCAGTAGTATGCGGGAGGGCCCCTACGAGCAGTACTTC. Translating gives CASSMREGPYEQYF. V and J are TRBV19 and TRBJ2-7, with 9 bases identical to TRBD2. Unmatched junction bases numbered 2, after V lost 3 bases and J lost 2 bases. This CDR3 is 14 amino acids long. From germline, CDR1 is LNHDA and CDR2 SQIVND (reference sequence).

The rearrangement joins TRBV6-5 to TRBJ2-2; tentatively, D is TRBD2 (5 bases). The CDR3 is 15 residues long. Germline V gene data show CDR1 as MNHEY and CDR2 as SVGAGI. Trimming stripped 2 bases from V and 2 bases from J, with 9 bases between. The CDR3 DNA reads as TGTGCCAGCAGTTACGTAGGGAGAAACACCGGGGAGCTGTTTTTT. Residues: CASSYVGRNTGELFF.

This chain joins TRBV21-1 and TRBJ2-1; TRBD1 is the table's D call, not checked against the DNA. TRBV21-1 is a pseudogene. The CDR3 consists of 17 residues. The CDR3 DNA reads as TGTGCCAGCAGCAAAGGGACAGGGAAGAGGGGTTACAATGAGCAGTTCTTC. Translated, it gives CASSKGTGKRGYNEQFF.

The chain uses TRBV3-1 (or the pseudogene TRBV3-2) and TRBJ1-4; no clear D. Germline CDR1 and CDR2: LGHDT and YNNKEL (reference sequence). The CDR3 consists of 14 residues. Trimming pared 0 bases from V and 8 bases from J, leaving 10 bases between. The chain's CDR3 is CASSQDRVVEKLFF. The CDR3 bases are TGTGCCAGCAGCCAAGATCGAGTAGTCGAAAAACTGTTTTTT.